The 16 T cell receptor beta chains below were found in one sample sequenced in a study of shared clonotypes between healthy human individuals. TCRdb keeps only in-frame clones here, not all; method: immunoSEQ multiplex PCR. This sample has millions of clones, with around nine tenths found just once. Sequenced sample: naive CD4+ T cells sorted from blood. The subset: CD45RA+ positively selected. These receptor sequences come from a man between 18 and 35 years old in good health.

This clone was found once. The chain combines TRBV30 with TRBJ1-2; possible D gene TRBD1, 5 bases. CDR1 GTSNPN and CDR2 SVGIG come from the germline V gene (reference sequence). CDR3 length: 13 residues. The V end was cut by 3 bases, the J end by 4 bases, with 12 bases between. The CDR3 nucleotides are TGTGCCTGGAGGCAAACAGGAACCTATGGCTACACCTTC. This encodes CAWRQTGTYGYTF.

The chain carries TRBV18 and TRBJ2-3, with D perhaps matching TRBD2 (5 bases). This CDR3 contains 17 residues. Trimming pared 0 bases from V and 0 bases from J, leaving 13 bases between. CDR1 and CDR2 from the germline V gene are KGHSH and LQKENI. The CDR3 sequence: CASSPPVGSVSTDTQYF. CDR3 nucleotides: TGTGCCAGCTCACCACCCGTGGGTAGCGTAAGCACAGATACGCAGTATTTT.

The rearrangement links TRBV6-1 to TRBJ2-7, with a weak D call TRBD1 (6 bases). V gave up 8 bases and J gave up 3 bases, with 14 bases separating them. Germline V CDR1 and CDR2: MNHNS, SASEGT. The CDR3 contains 13 residues. The CDR3 nucleotides read TGTGCCAGCGGGGCTACAGGGATCTACGAGCAGTACTTC. This codes for CASGATGIYEQYF.

This clone is a singleton in its sample. The chain employs TRBV7-8 and TRBJ2-3; TRBD1 aligns across 8 bases. V lost 8 bases to trimming and J lost 6 bases; unmatched junction nucleotides: 16. The CDR3 contains 16 residues. The V gene's germline CDR1 is SGHVS and CDR2 FQNEAQ. The chain's CDR3 is CASGGQTGAQWDTQYF. The DNA of the CDR3 is TGTGCCAGCGGGGGACAGACAGGGGCCCAATGGGATACGCAGTATTTT.

The chain employs TRBV5-5 and TRBJ2-1; 9 bases are a match to TRBD2. Germline-derived CDR1 and CDR2 are SGHKS and YYEKEE (reference sequence). CDR3 length equals 19 residues. With 0 bases clipped from V and 10 bases from J, the junction kept 20 bases outside the gene matches. CDR3 DNA: TGTGCCAGCAGCTTGGCTGGGTTGACAGTCGGGACTAGCCTAATGGAGCAGTTCTTC. Its protein is CASSLAGLTVGTSLMEQFF.

The chain uses TRBV28 and TRBJ2-1, with TRBD2 matching over 8 bases. Germline assignment: CDR1 MDHEN and CDR2 SYDVKM. Germline trimming cut 6 bases from V and 14 bases from J; bases unmatched to any gene: 12. The CDR3 runs 13 residues. CDR3 DNA sequence: TGTGCCAGCAGCGTCCCGGCGGGGGGCTTTGAGTTCTTC. Translating gives CASSVPAGGFEFF. The full variable domain, rest sourced from reference TRBV28 and TRBJ2-1, is DVKVTQSSRYLVKRTGEKVFLECVQDMDHENMFWYRQDPGLGLRLIYFSYDVKMKEKGDIPEGYSVSREKKERFSLILESASTNQTSMYLCASSVPAGGFEFFGPGTRLTVL.

The V gene is TRBV9, the J gene TRBJ2-5; the match to TRBD1 covers 7 bases. This CDR3 has 15 amino acids. The germline V gene has CDR1 SGDLS and CDR2 YYNGEE. The ends lost 3 bases at V and 2 bases at J; junction bases unmatched: 7. CDR3 sequence: CASSAIPGQQETQYF. The CDR3 coding sequence is TGTGCCAGCAGCGCGATCCCGGGACAGCAAGAGACCCAGTACTTC.

The chain carries TRBV29-1 and TRBJ2-7, with 8 bases identical to TRBD1. V trimming: 4 bases; J trimming: 6 bases; junction bases outside the gene matches: 2. This CDR3 is built from 11 residues. Germline V gene sequence: CDR1 SQVTM, CDR2 ANQGSEA. The CDR3 DNA follows: TGCAGCGTTGTGACAGGGGCCGAGCAGTACTTC. Residues: CSVVTGAEQYF.

The CDR3 DNA follows: TGTGCCAGCAGCTCGACCGGGACTAGCGGAAACATTCAGTACTTC. This gives the protein CASSSTGTSGNIQYF. The genes are TRBV9 and TRBJ2-4; 11 bases map to TRBD2. The CDR3 covers 15 residues. V lost 4 bases to trimming and J lost 6 bases; unmatched junction nucleotides: 6. Germline V gene lookup returns CDR1 SGDLS and CDR2 YYNGEE.

This clone has just one count. J is TRBJ2-3 and V is TRBV5-1; D may be TRBD1 (6 bases). Germline CDR1 is SGHRS and CDR2 is YFSETQ. CDR3 length: 15 amino acids. The germline V and J ends were trimmed by 7 bases and 0 bases, with 15 bases remaining between them. The CDR3 loop is CASFKGGSSTDTQYF. The CDR3, as DNA: TGCGCCAGCTTTAAAGGGGGTTCTAGCACAGATACGCAGTATTTT.

V is TRBV7-8 and J is TRBJ2-7, with D maybe TRBD1 (5 bases). V lost 1 base and J lost 5, with 15 bases in between. Germline-derived CDR1 and CDR2 are SGHVS and FQNEAQ. This CDR3 is built from 15 residues. The CDR3 sequence: CASSLVWGAEDEQYF. The CDR3 nucleotides read TGTGCCAGCAGCTTAGTATGGGGCGCGGAAGACGAGCAGTACTTC.

On this clone: Other DNA sequences in the same sample also yield this CDR3. The V and J genes are TRBV5-4 and TRBJ2-7, with 10 bases that match TRBD1. CDR1 SGHNT and CDR2 YYREEE come from the germline V gene (reference sequence). V lost 4 bases to trimming and J lost 0 bases; unmatched junction nucleotides: 4. The CDR3 runs 15 residues. The CDR3 coding sequence is TGTGCCAGCAGCCGGGACAGGGGAAGCTCCTACGAGCAGTACTTC. This codes for CASSRDRGSSYEQYF.

V gene TRBV5-1 combines with J gene TRBJ1-1; D remains ambiguous. Germline CDR1 and CDR2: SGHRS and YFSETQ. Trimming took off 0 bases at V and 6 bases at J, with 24 bases between the two ends. This CDR3 has 18 residues. In nucleotides, the CDR3 is TGCGCCAGCAGCTTGGGGGAAATTAAGTGGGGAGGGATCCCTGAAGCTTTCTTT. Protein product: CASSLGEIKWGGIPEAFF.

V and J are TRBV4-2 and TRBJ1-5; TRBD1 agrees at 7 bases. CDR1 and CDR2 (germline): LGHNA, YNFKEQ. The CDR3 has 19 amino acids. V shed 1 base and J 0 bases; nucleotides not matched to a gene: 12. The CDR3 here is CASSQASGQFRYSNQPQHF. CDR3 DNA sequence: TGTGCCAGCAGCCAAGCGTCGGGACAGTTCCGCTATAGCAATCAGCCCCAGCATTTT.

DNA for the CDR3: TGCGCCAGCAGCCTGGATGGGCTAAGCGGAGATACGCAGTATTTT. Amino acids: CASSLDGLSGDTQYF. V usage is TRBV5-1 and J usage is TRBJ2-3; a weak D match, TRBD2 (5 bases). V lost 4 bases and J 5 bases, leaving 17 bases between the germline ends. The CDR3 spans 15 residues. Germline-derived CDR1 and CDR2 are SGHRS and YFSETQ.

The chain couples TRBV12-5 to TRBJ2-7, with 13 positions matching TRBD2. Looked up from germline, CDR1 is LGHNT and CDR2 is FRNRAP. The CDR3 sequence is 17 residues long. V gave up 2 bases and J gave up 4 bases; unmatched junction bases: 8. DNA of the CDR3: TGTGCTAGTGGTTTGACATGGGGGACTAGCGGGACGTACGAGCAGTACTTC. Translating it yields CASGLTWGTSGTYEQYF.